Listed here are 2 T cell receptor beta chains from one sample, sequenced in a study of molecular identifiers for immune sequencing clone quantification. Using its own MiXCR run on the PCR reads, TCRdb lists one record per CDR3 protein. The data show tens of thousands of distinct CDR3 sequences, with just over 35% seen just once and about 3.8% held by the top ten. Sequenced sample: naive CD8+ T cells from blood, with Jurkat cell RNA spiked in. Subset given: FACS-sorted CD8+CD4-CCR7+CD45RA+ naive T cells. These TCRs come from a human donor in good health. Some libraries in this study had Jurkat cell RNA spiked in.

This clonotype was seen repeatedly, ten times or more. The chain carries TRBV20-1 and TRBJ1-6; D call uncertain. Trimming took 0 bases from V and 5 from J, leaving 17 bases between them. The CDR3 is 17 amino acids. The germline CDR1 and CDR2 sequences are DFQATT and SNEGSKA (reference sequence). The CDR3 protein is CSARDLDAPYDNSPLHF. The CDR3 DNA reads TGCAGTGCTAGAGATCTGGACGCACCCTATGATAATTCACCCCTCCACTTT.

This clonotype was recorded at least ten times. The chain links TRBV28 to TRBJ2-7, with D perhaps matching TRBD1 or TRBD2 (6 bases each). The germline gives CDR1 MDHEN, CDR2 SYDVKM. The CDR3 is 16 residues long. The V end was cut by 6 bases, the J end by 4 bases, with 22 bases between. The DNA of the CDR3 is TGTGCCAGCAGAGGAGGGGGAGGACACAAACGTTACGAGCAGTACTTC. Translated, it gives CASRGGGGHKRYEQYF.